This T cell receptor (beta chain) was recovered during a study of shared clonotypes between healthy human individuals. On the study more broadly: Contributing individuals were a couple of females and a few males aged 18 to 49. Whole-study findings and limits: All-four-donor shared clonotypes had higher generation probabilities than non-shared clonotypes did.

Notes on this clone: What it binds is not known.

Every subset had its genomic DNA shared out evenly among several immunoSEQ plates. Sequencing used immunoSEQ multiplex PCR; TCRdb keeps in-frame clones, though not all of them. Among under 600,000 clones listed, more than 95% were seen once. The sequencing sample was made of naive CD4+ T cells sorted from blood. The subset: CD45RA+ positively selected. The source of this sequence is a woman in her twenties or thirties in good health.

CDR3 coding DNA: TGTGCCAGCCTTGAAGCCGGTGGCGGGGAGCTGTTTTTT. Protein: CASLEAGGGELFF. This sequence joins TRBV11-3 and TRBJ2-2, with unresolved D. The CDR3 covers 13 residues. Germline V lookup: CDR1 SGHNT, CDR2 YENEEA. Trimming cost V 8 bases and J 7 bases, with 14 bases left between them.